This entry lists 31 T cell receptor beta chains sequenced from one sample in a study of T cell responses to AZD1222 COVID-19 vaccine. Some clones are missing from TCRdb's copy, which holds only in-frame ones; the method was immunoSEQ multiplex PCR. Of around 50,000 clones listed, approximately 84% were seen once; the top ten hold 16%. This specimen was peripheral blood, taken on day 0 of AZD1222 vaccination. The receptors stem from an adult in good health.

The J gene is TRBJ2-2, the V gene TRBV24-1; no firm D call. Trimming left V 4 bases short and J 0 bases short, with 8 bases between. In germline, CDR1 is KGHDR, CDR2 SFDVKD. The CDR3 covers 15 residues. CDR3 in amino acids: CATSDSTTNTGELFF. In nucleotides, the CDR3 is TGTGCCACCAGTGACAGTACAACGAACACCGGGGAGCTGTTTTTT.

The rearrangement links TRBV2 to TRBJ1-2; D might be TRBD1 (6 bases). The CDR3 has 13 residues. CDR1 SNHLY and CDR2 FYNNEI come from the germline V gene. Trimming left V 3 bases short and J 8 bases short, with 13 bases between. The CDR3, as DNA: TGTGCCAGCAGTGAGCACGGGGGCCTGGGCTACACCTTC. Translated, it gives CASSEHGGLGYTF.

This clone was detected once. The chain carries TRBV18 and TRBJ2-7; D is possibly TRBD1 (6 bases). Trimming removed 2 bases at V and 2 bases at J, with 10 bases between. The CDR3 runs 14 residues. Germline values: CDR1 KGHSH, CDR2 LQKENI. CDR3 DNA: TGTGCCAGCTCACCAGGGACAAATACCTACGAGCAGTACTTC. As protein: CASSPGTNTYEQYF.

This chain joins TRBV5-4 and TRBJ2-1; 8 positions match TRBD1. Trimming removed 0 bases from V and 6 bases from J; junction bases left unmatched: 5. Germline assignment: CDR1 SGHNT and CDR2 YYREEE (reference sequence). The CDR3 has 15 residues. The CDR3 sequence is CASSLGGTGSNEQFF. The CDR3 DNA reads as TGTGCCAGCAGCTTGGGGGGGACAGGCAGCAATGAGCAGTTCTTC.

This clone was seen a few times. CDR3 DNA: TGTGCCAGCCAACGACCGAACGGAGATACGCAGTATTTT. This gives the protein CASQRPNGDTQYF. This chain joins TRBV28 and TRBJ2-3; D not certain. V lost 8 bases and J 5 bases, leaving 14 bases between the germline ends. The V gene's germline CDR1 is MDHEN and CDR2 SYDVKM. The CDR3 extends over 13 amino acids.

V is TRBV3-1 (or the pseudogene TRBV3-2) and J is TRBJ1-1, with D hard to call. The V gene lost 2 bases and the J gene lost 11 bases, with 21 bases spanning the gap. Germline V gives CDR1 LGHDT, CDR2 YNNKEL (reference sequence). This CDR3 spans 15 amino acids. The CDR3 DNA reads TGTGCCAGCAGCCAAATTCCAGGACCCCGGGCCGGGGCTTTCTTT. Its protein is CASSQIPGPRAGAFF.

Concerning this clone: One end of the junction does not line up with germline, which may come from a read error. This chain connects TRBV7-7 to TRBJ2-1; maybe TRBD2 (6 bases). Germline V gives CDR1 SSHAT, CDR2 FNYEAQ (reference sequence). The CDR3 contains 15 residues. The CDR3 DNA is TGTGCTAGCAGCTTGTCTAGCGCGAACTACAATGAGCAGTTCTTC. Its protein product is CASSLSSANYNEQFF.

CDR3 region: CASSKDYSGEQFF. The CDR3 region has the DNA TGTGCCAGCAGCAAAGATTATTCGGGTGAGCAGTTCTTC. The V and J genes are TRBV21-1 and TRBJ2-1; the table's D call TRBD2 went unverified against the DNA. TRBV21-1 is classified as a pseudogene. The CDR3 has 13 amino acids.

The rearrangement joins TRBV5-6 to TRBJ2-1, with no clear D. Germline assignment: CDR1 SGHDT and CDR2 YYEEEE. V lost 0 bases and J 0 bases, leaving 10 bases between the germline ends. The CDR3 sequence is 16 residues long. The CDR3 loop is CASSLGRQSSYNEQFF. In nucleotides, the CDR3 is TGTGCCAGCAGCTTGGGGCGCCAAAGCTCCTACAATGAGCAGTTCTTC.

The chain carries TRBV2 and TRBJ1-4; D gene unclear. CDR1 is SNHLY, CDR2 FYNNEI, per germline. Between the trimmed V and J ends, which lost 5 bases and 7 bases, there was a span of 14 bases. The CDR3 spans 14 residues. In DNA form, the CDR3 reads TGTGCCAGCAGTCTGGGGAGGGAAGGTGAAAAACTGTTTTTT. Residues: CASSLGREGEKLFF.

V is TRBV5-8 and J is TRBJ2-3; 10 bases fit TRBD2. V was clipped by 0 bases and J by 6 bases; unmatched bases: 13. Per the germline V gene, CDR1 is SGHTS and CDR2 is YDEGEE. The CDR3 loop spans 18 amino acids. This CDR3 reads CASSLGSVAGGILDTQYF. CDR3 in DNA: TGTGCCAGCAGCTTGGGTTCGGTAGCGGGAGGAATTTTGGATACGCAGTATTTT.

The V and J genes are TRBV10-1 and TRBJ1-2; the D gene is possibly TRBD1 (6 bases). CDR3 size: 19 residues. Trimming pared 7 bases from V and 1 base from J, leaving 28 bases between. CDR1 and CDR2 from the germline V gene are WNHNN and SYGVQD (reference sequence). DNA for the CDR3: TGCGCCAGCACCAGATCCGTGGGGGCCCAACAAGATAATAACTATGGCTACACCTTC. It codes for CASTRSVGAQQDNNYGYTF.

The chain carries TRBV28 and TRBJ1-2, with 12 nucleotides matching TRBD1. From germline, CDR1 is MDHEN and CDR2 SYDVKM. This CDR3 is built from 14 residues. V dropped 6 bases and J dropped 7; count of bases not matched to a gene: 6. CDR3 residues: CASRGGTGGSGYTF. The CDR3, as DNA: TGTGCCAGCAGGGGAGGGACAGGGGGCTCTGGCTACACCTTC.

The chain couples TRBV7-9 to TRBJ1-6; D unclear. The CDR3 has 15 amino acids. Germline values: CDR1 SEHNR, CDR2 FQNEAQ (reference sequence). The germline V and J ends were trimmed by 6 bases and 7 bases, with 16 bases remaining between them. CDR3 coding DNA: TGTGCCAGCAGACTGACAAGGGAGTCAAATTCACCCCTCCACTTT. This translates into CASRLTRESNSPLHF.

Only one count was recorded for this clone. This chain connects TRBV11-1 to TRBJ1-6; D gene uncertain. V was clipped by 4 bases and J by 8 bases, with 15 bases between them. The CDR3 length is 15 residues. Looked up from germline, CDR1 is SGHAT and CDR2 is FQDESV (reference sequence). The CDR3 coding sequence is TGTGCCAGCAGCTCAACGGTCGGGAATTATTCACCCCTCCACTTT. This gives the protein CASSSTVGNYSPLHF.

This chain joins TRBV29-1 and TRBJ2-1; D is undetermined. The length of the CDR3 is 12 residues. The V gene's germline CDR1 is SQVTM and CDR2 ANQGSEA. V lost 1 base and J lost 8, with 9 bases in between. In DNA, the CDR3 is TGCAGCGTTGAAGGCGAGAATCATGAGCAGTTCTTC. This encodes CSVEGENHEQFF.

The chain employs TRBV30 and TRBJ2-1; TRBD2 matches 7 bases. The ends lost 2 bases at V and 9 bases at J; junction bases unmatched: 10. Germline CDR1 reads GTSNPN; CDR2 reads SVGIG (reference sequence). CDR3 length: 14 residues. CDR3 sequence (DNA): TGTGCCTGGAGTCTTGTGGCGGGAGTAAGTGAGCAGTTCTTC. Its translation: CAWSLVAGVSEQFF.

The V gene is TRBV11-3, the J gene TRBJ2-3, with 12 bases fitting TRBD2. V dropped 4 bases and J dropped 6; count of bases not matched to a gene: 8. Germline V gene data show CDR1 as SGHNT and CDR2 as YENEEA. The CDR3 covers 16 residues. The DNA for the CDR3 is TGTGCCAGCAGCTCCCGACTAGCGGGGGAGATTGATACGCAGTATTTT. This gives the protein CASSSRLAGEIDTQYF.

This chain connects TRBV7-8 to TRBJ2-7; D remains unclear. V lost 0 bases, J lost 4 bases, and 10 bases lay in between. Germline values: CDR1 SGHVS, CDR2 FQNEAQ. The CDR3 has 14 amino acids. The CDR3 bases are TGTGCCAGCAGCTTAGCGCGCTCTGGTTACGAGCAGTACTTC. Its protein is CASSLARSGYEQYF. Variable domain in full (rest from reference TRBV7-8 and TRBJ2-7): GAGVSQSPRYKVAKRGQDVALRCDPISGHVSLFWYQQALGQGPEFLTYFQNEAQLDKSGLPSDRFFAERPEGSVSTLKIQRTQQEDSAVYLCASSLARSGYEQYFGPGTRLTVT.

This chain uses TRBV5-1 with TRBJ1-2; TRBD1 agrees at 9 bases. With V trimmed by 3 bases and J by 3 bases, 6 bases remained unmatched. Per the germline V gene, CDR1 is SGHRS and CDR2 is YFSETQ. CDR3 length: 15 amino acids. The CDR3 DNA reads TGCGCCAGCAGCTCGGGACAGGGTGCTTACTATGGCTACACCTTC. This encodes CASSSGQGAYYGYTF.

The chain links TRBV2 to TRBJ2-3, with a possible D match to TRBD1 (5 bases). Trimming cost V 5 bases and J 1 base, with 10 bases left between them. Germline CDR1 and CDR2: SNHLY and FYNNEI. CDR3 length equals 14 residues. This CDR3 reads CASSLIQGTDTQYF. The DNA for the CDR3 is TGTGCCAGCAGTTTGATACAGGGCACAGATACGCAGTATTTT. Looking up the rest from reference TRBV2 and TRBJ2-3 gives the full variable domain: EPEVTQTPSHQVTQMGQEVILRCVPISNHLYFYWYRQILGQKVEFLVSFYNNEISEKSEIFDDQFSVERPDGSNFTLKIRSTKLEDSAMYFCASSLIQGTDTQYFGPGTRLTVL.

The chain uses TRBV5-1 and TRBJ1-2; D is perhaps TRBD1 (6 bases). Per the germline V gene, CDR1 is SGHRS and CDR2 is YFSETQ. The CDR3 totals 16 residues. The V end lost 2 bases, the J end lost 4 bases, and 18 bases lay between the germline ends. The CDR3 region has the DNA TGCGCCAGCAGCTTCTTTGACAGGAGTTGTGGCTATGGCTACACCTTC. Translating gives CASSFFDRSCGYGYTF.

This sequence joins TRBV7-9 and TRBJ2-7; D gene ambiguous. This CDR3 is built from 13 residues. Per germline, CDR1 SEHNR and CDR2 FQNEAQ (reference sequence). Trimming left V 5 bases short and J 3 bases short, with 11 bases between. CDR3 in amino acids: CASSPPWGYEQYF. The CDR3 region has the DNA TGTGCCAGCAGCCCGCCATGGGGCTACGAGCAGTACTTC.

The V gene is TRBV7-2, the J gene TRBJ2-5; 12 nucleotides align to TRBD2. Trimming cost V 6 bases and J 5 bases; bases outside gene matches: 10. The CDR3 has 16 amino acids. Per germline, CDR1 SGHTA and CDR2 FQGNSA. The chain's CDR3 is CASSQSSGRVRETQYF. CDR3 bases: TGTGCCAGCAGTCAATCTAGCGGGAGGGTCAGGGAGACCCAGTACTTC. Looking up the rest from reference TRBV7-2 and TRBJ2-5 gives the full variable domain: GAGVSQSPSNKVTEKGKDVELRCDPISGHTALYWYRQSLGQGLEFLIYFQGNSAPDKSGLPSDRFSAERTGGSVSTLTIQRTQQEDSAVYLCASSQSSGRVRETQYFGPGTRLLVL.

The V call is TRBV9, the J call TRBJ1-1; D unclear. V lost 0 bases, J lost 2 bases, and 8 bases lay in between. There are 14 residues in the CDR3. Germline assignment: CDR1 SGDLS and CDR2 YYNGEE. The CDR3 nucleotides are TGTGCCAGCAGCGTAGGCCCAACAAACACTGAAGCTTTCTTT. Protein: CASSVGPTNTEAFF. Full variable domain (outside the CDR3, taken from reference TRBV9 and TRBJ1-1): DSGVTQTPKHLITATGQRVTLRCSPRSGDLSVYWYQQSLDQGLQFLIQYYNGEERAKGNILERFSAQQFPDLHSELNLSSLELGDSALYFCASSVGPTNTEAFFGQGTRLTVV.

The J gene is TRBJ1-2, the V gene TRBV3-1 (or the pseudogene TRBV3-2), with D possibly TRBD1 on 5 matching bases. From germline, CDR1 is LGHDT and CDR2 YNNKEL (reference sequence). V was cut by 4 bases and J by 4 bases, with 10 bases left in between. This CDR3 is 13 amino acids long. For the CDR3, the DNA is TGTGCCAGCAGCCGACCAGGGACCTATGGCTACACCTTC. This encodes CASSRPGTYGYTF.

The chain carries TRBV28 and TRBJ2-1, with 7 bases matching TRBD2. This CDR3 has 14 amino acids. The junction had 10 bases not matched to a gene; V was cut back by 6 bases and J by 8 bases. Germline V gives CDR1 MDHEN, CDR2 SYDVKM. CDR3 nucleotide sequence: TGTGCCAGCAGGGTACTAGCGATGGGGGATGAGCAGTTCTTC. It codes for CASRVLAMGDEQFF. Complete variable domain (other parts from reference TRBV28 and TRBJ2-1): DVKVTQSSRYLVKRTGEKVFLECVQDMDHENMFWYRQDPGLGLRLIYFSYDVKMKEKGDIPEGYSVSREKKERFSLILESASTNQTSMYLCASRVLAMGDEQFFGPGTRLTVL.

The V call is TRBV5-1, the J call TRBJ1-1; weak D call: TRBD1 (6 bases). V lost 0 bases to trimming and J lost 4 bases, with 10 bases between them. The CDR3 runs 14 residues. In germline, CDR1 is SGHRS, CDR2 YFSETQ. The CDR3 sequence: CASSLEVGATEAFF. CDR3 DNA sequence: TGCGCCAGCAGCTTGGAGGTGGGGGCCACTGAAGCTTTCTTT.

The genes are TRBV3-1 (or the pseudogene TRBV3-2) and TRBJ2-7; tentatively, D is TRBD2 (6 bases). The CDR3 runs 15 residues. The ends were cut back, 0 bases at V and 1 base at J, with 10 bases in the middle. From germline, CDR1 is LGHDT and CDR2 YNNKEL (reference sequence). For the CDR3, the DNA is TGTGCCAGCAGCCAAGAATGGGGGAGGTCCTACGAGCAGTACTTC. This translates into CASSQEWGRSYEQYF.

The chain combines TRBV10-3 with TRBJ1-3, with a weak D call TRBD1 (6 bases). This CDR3 has 15 amino acids. Germline V gene sequence: CDR1 ENHRY, CDR2 SYGVKD. Trimming pared 10 bases from V and 3 bases from J, leaving 19 bases between. In DNA form, the CDR3 reads TGTGCCACCCAAGATATTAACAGGGTTGGAAACACCATATATTTT. This encodes CATQDINRVGNTIYF.

This sequence joins TRBV4-3 and TRBJ2-3; the D is unclear. CDR1 is LGHNA and CDR2 is YSLEER in the germline V gene. The CDR3 runs to 17 residues. Trimming stripped 0 bases from V and 1 base from J, with 14 bases between. Here the CDR3 reads CASSQDVLAPRTDTQYF. For the CDR3, the DNA is TGCGCCAGCAGCCAAGATGTATTGGCGCCGCGCACAGATACGCAGTATTTT.